This T cell receptor (beta chain) was observed in a study of radiation and T cells in renal cell carcinoma. TCRdb's table, derived via immunoSEQ multiplex PCR, lists solely in-frame clones and lacks some. Of about 130,000 clones in the sample, 88% were seen once. Time point specified: blood 2 weeks post-SBRT. The treatment here: 15 Gy SBRT to primary tumor, nephrectomy 4 weeks later. Per germline, CDR1 SEHNR and CDR2 FQNEAQ (reference sequence). The CDR3 runs to 13 residues. Study-wide points: Top tumor clonotypes rose in blood 2 weeks post-radiation, then contracted.

Comment on this clone: Its specificity is unknown. A junction boundary mismatches the germline segment, possibly from a read error.

Sequenced here: blood, sampled from a patient whose treatment included radiotherapy and nephrectomy. The clonotype was recovered from a woman in her sixties or seventies with renal cell carcinoma. J is TRBJ2-5 and V is TRBV7-9, with 7 bases matching TRBD2. The CDR3 loop is CASRLAGEETQYF. CDR3 nucleotides: TGTGCCAGCAGGTTAGCGGGCGAAGAGACCCAGTACTTC.